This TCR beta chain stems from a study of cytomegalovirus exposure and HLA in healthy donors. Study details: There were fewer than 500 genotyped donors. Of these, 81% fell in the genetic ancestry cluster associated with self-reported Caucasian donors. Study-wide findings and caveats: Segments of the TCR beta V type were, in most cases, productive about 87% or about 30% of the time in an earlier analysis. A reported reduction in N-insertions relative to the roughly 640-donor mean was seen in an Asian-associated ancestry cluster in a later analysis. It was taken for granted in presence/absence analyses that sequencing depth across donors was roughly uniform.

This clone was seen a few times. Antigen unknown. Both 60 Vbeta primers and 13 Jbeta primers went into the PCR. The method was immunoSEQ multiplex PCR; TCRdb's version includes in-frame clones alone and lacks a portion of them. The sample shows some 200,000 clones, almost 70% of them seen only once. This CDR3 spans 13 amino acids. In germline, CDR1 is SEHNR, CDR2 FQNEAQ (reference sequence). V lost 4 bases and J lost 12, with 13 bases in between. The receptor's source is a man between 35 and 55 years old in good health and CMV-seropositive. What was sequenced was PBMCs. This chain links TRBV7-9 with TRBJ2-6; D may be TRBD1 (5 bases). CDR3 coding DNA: TGTGCCAGCAGCTGGAGTGATGACAGCGTCCTGACTTTC. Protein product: CASSWSDDSVLTF.